This TCR beta chain was sequenced in a study of radiation and T cells in renal cell carcinoma. Measured with immunoSEQ multiplex PCR; TCRdb has only the in-frame clones, and not every one. The table lists 70,000 to 100,000 clones, 82% of them singletons, with less than 7% in the top ten. Time point reported: baseline pretreatment blood. Described treatment: 15 Gy SBRT to primary tumor, nephrectomy 4 weeks later. The V gene's germline CDR1 is SNHLY and CDR2 FYNNEI. The V end lost 5 bases, the J end lost 7 bases, and 10 bases lay between the germline ends. The CDR3 runs 12 residues. This chain joins TRBV2 and TRBJ2-3; D ambiguous. The clonotype comes from a man aged 55 to 70 with renal cell carcinoma. Material: blood, obtained from a patient whose treatment included radiotherapy and nephrectomy. The CDR3 DNA reads TGTGCCAGCAGTTCGGCGCGATATACGCAGTATTTT. As protein: CASSSARYTQYF. Looking up the rest from reference TRBV2 and TRBJ2-3 gives the full variable domain: EPEVTQTPSHQVTQMGQEVILRCVPISNHLYFYWYRQILGQKVEFLVSFYNNEISEKSEIFDDQFSVERPDGSNFTLKIRSTKLEDSAMYFCASSSARYTQYFGPGTRLTVL.